This TCR beta chain was captured in a study of cytomegalovirus exposure and HLA in healthy donors. About the research overall: Assignment to the Caucasian-associated ancestry cluster applied to approximately 79% of the approximately 400 genotyped donors.

A word on this clone: The antigen remains unidentified. A junction end diverges from the germline sequence, so it may reflect a read error.

Regarding the study as a whole: An apparent linkage of common viral pathogens to several of the most significant clusters emerged in a later analysis. In a later analysis, HLA-associated TCR beta chains were more clonally expanded than equally common others. A later analysis reportedly found fewer N-insertions in an Asian-associated ancestry cluster than the approximately 670-donor mean.

The CDR3 consists of 14 residues. CDR1 and CDR2 (germline): MNHEY, SVGAGI. Amplification used 60 Vbeta primers and 13 Jbeta primers. Here immunoSEQ multiplex PCR was the method, and the copy in TCRdb shows in-frame clones only, minus some. The sample carries around 100,000 clones, roughly 80% recorded once. The V call is TRBV6-5, the J call TRBJ1-2; weak D call: TRBD1 (5 bases). This TCR came from a man aged 35-49 years in good health and CMV-seronegative. The sequenced material came from PBMCs. CDR3 amino acids: CASSDPIDPGRPAF. The CDR3 DNA is TGTGCCAGCAGTGACCCCATAGACCCAGGGCGTCCCGCCTTC.